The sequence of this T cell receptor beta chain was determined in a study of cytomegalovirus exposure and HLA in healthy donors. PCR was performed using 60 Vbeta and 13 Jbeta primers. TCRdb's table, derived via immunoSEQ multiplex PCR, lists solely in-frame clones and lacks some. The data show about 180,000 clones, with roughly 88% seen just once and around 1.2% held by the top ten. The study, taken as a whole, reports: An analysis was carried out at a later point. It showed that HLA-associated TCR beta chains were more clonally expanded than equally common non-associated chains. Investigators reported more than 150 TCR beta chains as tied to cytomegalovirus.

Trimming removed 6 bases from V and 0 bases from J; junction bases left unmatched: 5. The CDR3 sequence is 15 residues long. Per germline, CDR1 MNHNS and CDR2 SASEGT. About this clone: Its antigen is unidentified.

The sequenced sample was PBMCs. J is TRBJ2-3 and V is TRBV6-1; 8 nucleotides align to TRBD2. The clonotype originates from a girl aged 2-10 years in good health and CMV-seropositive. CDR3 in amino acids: CASSTGLASTDTQYF. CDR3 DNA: TGTGCCAGCAGCACCGGACTAGCTAGCACAGATACGCAGTATTTT.